The 15 T cell receptor delta chains listed next were all sequenced from one sample in a study of Vδ1+ human thymocytes. Study-wide findings and caveats: Highly polyclonal TRG and TRD repertoires with Gaussian CDR3 length distributions appeared in thymus.

No antigen has been identified for these receptors. RNA was extracted from the cells and then reverse transcribed. Pooled V-gene forward primers with one constant-region reverse primer generated the CDR3 amplicons by multiplex PCR. TCRdb re-called clones from the multiplex PCR reads using CATT. The data hold roughly 76,000 delta-chain clones, with around 35% observed a single time. The specimen sequenced was Vdelta1+ gamma-delta thymocytes from the thymus. Subset in this sample: FACS-sorted CD3+ TCRalphabeta- TCRVdelta1+ TCRVdelta2- thymocytes. The receptor source for this set is a boy younger than two who had congenital heart surgery.

This sequence joins TRDV1 and TRDJ1; D is unresolved. There are 15 residues in the CDR3. Germline V gene lookup returns CDR1 TSWWSYY and CDR2 QGS. V was trimmed by 0 bases and J by 8 bases, leaving 16 bases between them. CDR3 amino acids: CALGELVTYLSKLIF. DNA for the CDR3: TGTGCTCTTGGGGAACTGGTAACGTACTTGAGCAAACTCATCTTT.

This clone was observed a handful of times. This rearrangement joins TRDV1 to TRDJ1; TRDD3 matches at 9 bases. The CDR3 spans 26 residues. CDR1 and CDR2 from the germline V gene are TSWWSYY and QGS. The trim removed 2 bases at V and 0 bases at J, leaving 34 bases unmatched. Written as DNA, the CDR3 is TGTGCTCTTGGGGAATTCTTAGCAGATCCTCAGTACTGGGGGACATCCCCTTTTGCCTACACCGATAAACTCATCTTT. Translation gives CALGEFLADPQYWGTSPFAYTDKLIF.

This clone has more than one count but fewer than ten. This chain joins TRDV1 and TRDJ1; possible D gene TRDD2, 8 bases. CDR3 length: 20 residues. Germline V lookup: CDR1 TSWWSYY, CDR2 QGS. The V end lost 6 bases, the J end lost 0 bases, and 29 bases lay between the germline ends. CDR3 amino acids: CALGASYWGPVVLYTDKLIF. CDR3 coding DNA: TGTGCTCTTGGCGCTTCCTACTGGGGTCCCGTGGTCCTGTACACCGATAAACTCATCTTT.

The J gene is TRDJ1, the V gene TRDV1, with 8 bases aligning to TRDD3. Trimming cost V 1 base and J 0 bases; bases outside gene matches: 10. This CDR3 comprises 18 residues. CDR1 and CDR2 from the germline V gene are TSWWSYY and QGS. CDR3 sequence: CALGERCVLGANTDKLIF. The CDR3 DNA is TGTGCTCTTGGGGAACGATGTGTACTGGGGGCAAACACCGATAAACTCATCTTT.

This clone was detected once. Germline and junction disagree at one end, which may indicate a read error. Different DNA sequences within this sample yield the same CDR3. This chain joins TRDV2 and TRDJ1; tentatively, D is TRDD3 (6 bases). CDR3 size: 18 residues. Germline V gives CDR1 GEAIGNYY, CDR2 EKD. Written as DNA, the CDR3 is TGTGCCTGTGGATTCCTTACTGGGTCCCCGAGGCGGACCGATAAACTCATTTTT. This sequence encodes CACGFLTGSPRRTDKLIF.

The genes are TRDV1 and TRDJ1; 10 positions agree with TRDD3. Germline loops: CDR1 TSWWSYY, CDR2 QGS. J was trimmed by 0 bases and V by 6 bases; bases with no gene match: 22. The CDR3 sequence is 21 residues long. The chain's CDR3 is CALGSNPLYWGMTPYTDKLIF. The CDR3 DNA reads TGTGCTCTTGGATCCAATCCTCTGTACTGGGGGATGACCCCGTACACCGATAAACTCATCTTT.

This clone was seen only a few times. V gene TRDV1 combines with J gene TRDJ1, with TRDD3 identical over 12 bases. V dropped 3 bases and J dropped 3; count of bases not matched to a gene: 20. The CDR3 consists of 21 residues. CDR1 TSWWSYY and CDR2 QGS come from the germline V gene. For the CDR3, the DNA is TGTGCTCTTGGGGACACCTTCCTACGTGGCTGGGGGATACGGCCTCCCGATAAACTCATCTTT. Its protein product is CALGDTFLRGWGIRPPDKLIF.

The genes are TRDV1 and TRDJ1, with TRDD3 matching over 13 bases. The CDR3 is made up of 25 amino acids. Trimming took 1 base from V and 4 from J; bases not matched to a gene: 30. Germline CDR1 and CDR2: TSWWSYY and QGS. The CDR3, as DNA: TGTGCTCTTGGGGAACAGAACGCCCCTCCGCGTCGAGTACTGGGGGATACGCCGTACATCGATAAACTCATCTTT. It yields the protein CALGEQNAPPRRVLGDTPYIDKLIF.

This clone was recorded a few times. The chain links TRDV1 to TRDJ1, with 13 bases identical to TRDD3. Trimming took 3 bases from V and 7 from J; bases not matched to a gene: 5. This CDR3 is 15 amino acids long. Germline CDR1 is TSWWSYY and CDR2 is QGS. The CDR3 bases are TGTGCTCTTGGGGATTACTGGGGGATACGTGGTAAACTCATCTTT. Translating it yields CALGDYWGIRGKLIF.

The sample holds a few counts of this clone. J is TRDJ1 and V is TRDV1; D possibly corresponds to TRDD2 (5 bases). CDR1 is TSWWSYY and CDR2 is QGS in the germline V gene. The CDR3 is 23 amino acids. The germline V and J ends were trimmed by 0 bases and 0 bases, with 32 bases remaining between them. The CDR3 reads CALGELGASRKGMAYRYTDKLIF. The DNA of the CDR3 is TGTGCTCTTGGGGAACTAGGGGCGTCCCGCAAAGGCATGGCCTACCGGTACACCGATAAACTCATCTTT.

This clone has only a few counts. The V call is TRDV2, the J call TRDJ1; a weak D match, TRDD2 (5 bases). The germline V gene encodes CDR1 GEAIGNYY and CDR2 EKD. This CDR3 comprises 14 residues. The V end lost 5 bases, the J end lost 2 bases, and 14 bases lay between the germline ends. CDR3 nucleotides: TGTGCCTGTGCGCTCCTAGAGTGTACCGATAAACTCATCTTT. Translated: CACALLECTDKLIF.

This clone turned up a few times. The rearrangement links TRDV1 to TRDJ1, with 8 bases fitting TRDD3. Losses at the gene ends were 3 bases for V and 1 base for J; bases not matched to a gene: 16. The CDR3 loop spans 19 amino acids. Germline assignment: CDR1 TSWWSYY and CDR2 QGS. Here the CDR3 reads CALGDPLSWGIDCTDKLIF. CDR3 DNA: TGTGCTCTTGGGGACCCCCTCAGTTGGGGGATCGATTGCACCGATAAACTCATCTTT.

J is TRDJ3 and V is TRDV2; TRDD3 aligns across 9 bases. Germline V CDR1 and CDR2: GEAIGNYY, EKD. V shed 9 bases and J 0 bases; nucleotides not matched to a gene: 8. This CDR3 is built from 17 residues. The chain's CDR3 is CARAGGWVSWDTRQMFF. The CDR3 region has the DNA TGTGCCCGGGCTGGGGGATGGGTCTCCTGGGACACCCGACAGATGTTTTTC.

This clone was counted a few times. The gene calls are TRDV1 and TRDJ1, with 10 bases aligning to TRDD3. J was trimmed by 0 bases and V by 5 bases; bases with no gene match: 9. In germline, CDR1 is TSWWSYY, CDR2 QGS. This CDR3 is 17 amino acids long. In DNA form, the CDR3 reads TGTGCTCTTGGGAACGTAGGGGGGGATACGTACACCGATAAACTCATCTTT. Residues: CALGNVGGDTYTDKLIF.

To note about this clone: This sample includes further DNA sequences coding for the same CDR3. This chain uses TRDV1 with TRDJ1; 7 positions agree with TRDD3. The CDR3 has 20 residues. CDR1 is TSWWSYY and CDR2 is QGS in the germline V gene. V was clipped by 0 bases and J by 2 bases; unmatched bases: 18. In nucleotides, the CDR3 is TGTGCTCTTGGGGAACTTGGAAGGTGGTGTCTGGGGGTAAATACCGATAAACTCATCTTT. Its protein product is CALGELGRWCLGVNTDKLIF.